The 29 T cell receptor beta chains reported below all come from one sample, sequenced in a study of blood T cell repertoires in COVID-19. Profiling relied on immunoSEQ multiplex PCR, and the TCRdb table lists in-frame clones only, not all of them. Of over 200,000 clones detected, around 86% appear once; the ten largest clones hold 4.5% to 5.5%. The sequencing input was peripheral blood. These receptors originate from a human donor in a cohort sampled during active COVID-19.

Only a few counts were recorded for this clone. V usage is TRBV9 and J usage is TRBJ2-5, with no clear D. This CDR3 has 13 amino acids. Germline-derived CDR1 and CDR2 are SGDLS and YYNGEE. Trimming left V 0 bases short and J 3 bases short, with 6 bases between. As DNA, the CDR3 is TGTGCCAGCAGCGTAGGGCAGGAAGAGACCCAGTACTTC. Translation: CASSVGQEETQYF.

The CDR3 bases are TGTGCCTGGAATCCTCTAGACAGGGATGAAGCTTTCTTT. Translating gives CAWNPLDRDEAFF. This chain uses TRBV30 with TRBJ1-1; the match to TRBD1 covers 7 bases. CDR1 is GTSNPN, CDR2 SVGIG, per germline (reference sequence). The CDR3 consists of 13 residues. V dropped 4 bases and J dropped 7; count of bases not matched to a gene: 9.

This clone was recorded a few times. The chain links TRBV28 to TRBJ1-4; the match to TRBD1 covers 11 bases. This CDR3 region has 17 residues. Germline values: CDR1 MDHEN, CDR2 SYDVKM. The V segment lost 5 bases and the J segment 7 bases; nucleotides outside the gene matches: 12. CDR3 bases: TGTGCCAGCAGTCCCCTGGACAGGGGGCGCAAGCTTGAAAAACTGTTTTTT. This gives the protein CASSPLDRGRKLEKLFF.

The sample holds a few counts of this clone. The V and J genes are TRBV4-1 and TRBJ2-7; TRBD1 matches 8 bases. CDR1 and CDR2 from the germline V gene are MGHRA and YSYEKL. This CDR3 comprises 13 residues. V shed 5 bases, J shed 7 bases, and the junction held 7 bases outside the gene matches. This chain's CDR3 is CASSTRQGSEQYF. The CDR3 nucleotides read TGCGCCAGCAGCACAAGACAGGGGAGTGAGCAGTACTTC.

This clone was recorded at least ten times. The chain uses TRBV9 and TRBJ2-1; D perhaps matches TRBD1 (6 bases). Germline V gene sequence: CDR1 SGDLS, CDR2 YYNGEE. The length of the CDR3 is 13 residues. Trimming removed 3 bases at V and 8 bases at J, with 12 bases between. This CDR3 reads CASSAGNRDEQFF. The CDR3 DNA follows: TGTGCCAGCAGCGCGGGTAACAGGGATGAGCAGTTCTTC. Using reference TRBV9 and TRBJ2-1 for the parts outside the CDR3, the full variable domain is DSGVTQTPKHLITATGQRVTLRCSPRSGDLSVYWYQQSLDQGLQFLIQYYNGEERAKGNILERFSAQQFPDLHSELNLSSLELGDSALYFCASSAGNRDEQFFGPGTRLTVL.

This sequence joins TRBV30 and TRBJ2-7; 8 positions agree with TRBD1. This CDR3 comprises 13 residues. Germline CDR1 GTSNPN, CDR2 SVGIG (reference sequence). V gave up 3 bases and J gave up 4 bases; unmatched junction bases: 5. The CDR3 coding sequence is TGTGCCTGGAGCCCAGGGGGCTGGTACGAGCAGTACTTC. It is translated as CAWSPGGWYEQYF.

The chain couples TRBV9 to TRBJ1-6; 7 bases map to TRBD1. V shed 5 bases and J 6 bases; nucleotides not matched to a gene: 8. The CDR3 length is 15 residues. Germline lookup yields CDR1 SGDLS and CDR2 YYNGEE. This CDR3 is CASREMDRPNSPLHF. The CDR3 region has the DNA TGTGCCAGCAGAGAAATGGACAGGCCTAATTCACCCCTCCACTTT.

V gene TRBV9 combines with J gene TRBJ2-6, with D possibly TRBD2 on 7 matching bases. The germline V gene has CDR1 SGDLS and CDR2 YYNGEE. The CDR3 extends over 16 amino acids. Trimming removed 4 bases from V and 4 bases from J, with 15 bases in between. CDR3 sequence (DNA): TGTGCCAGCAGCACCACAGGGCGGGGGGGGGCCAACGTCCTGACTTTC. It yields the protein CASSTTGRGGANVLTF.

This clone was detected only a few times. J is TRBJ2-7 and V is TRBV5-1, with 8 bases aligning to TRBD2. Germline values: CDR1 SGHRS, CDR2 YFSETQ. The V and J ends lost 2 bases and 2 bases, in that order; junction bases with no gene match: 6. The CDR3 length is 15 residues. The CDR3 loop is CASSLRGLGPYEQYF. CDR3 nucleotide sequence: TGCGCCAGCAGCTTAAGGGGACTAGGTCCCTACGAGCAGTACTTC.

The chain links TRBV28 to TRBJ1-2; D not certain. The V and J ends lost 3 bases and 4 bases respectively, with 18 bases between them. This CDR3 spans 16 amino acids. Per germline, CDR1 MDHEN and CDR2 SYDVKM. Here the CDR3 DNA reads TGTGCCAGCAGTTTGTCCCTCCGAGGGAGCCGCTATGGCTACACCTTC. It codes for CASSLSLRGSRYGYTF.

The chain is built from TRBV7-2 and TRBJ2-7; TRBD1 agrees at 9 bases. Trimming removed 4 bases from V and 5 bases from J; junction bases left unmatched: 6. This CDR3 has 14 amino acids. The germline CDR1 and CDR2 sequences are SGHTA and FQGNSA. Written as DNA, the CDR3 is TGTGCCAGCAGCTCACAGGGGGCTCGAGACGAGCAGTACTTC. Encoded protein: CASSSQGARDEQYF. The full variable domain, in which reference TRBV7-2 and TRBJ2-7 provide the parts outside the CDR3, is GAGVSQSPSNKVTEKGKDVELRCDPISGHTALYWYRQSLGQGLEFLIYFQGNSAPDKSGLPSDRFSAERTGGSVSTLTIQRTQQEDSAVYLCASSSQGARDEQYFGPGTRLTVT.

The V call is TRBV28, the J call TRBJ2-7; D unresolved. The CDR3 is 11 residues long. CDR1 and CDR2 (germline): MDHEN, SYDVKM. V was cut by 6 bases and J by 5 bases, with 8 bases left in between. The CDR3 DNA reads as TGTGCCAGCAGCGAGCGCGACGAGCAGTACTTC. Amino acid sequence: CASSERDEQYF.

In its sample, this clone was seen once. The J gene is TRBJ2-3, the V gene TRBV9; maybe TRBD2 (6 bases). Germline CDR1 is SGDLS and CDR2 is YYNGEE. This CDR3 contains 16 residues. V was trimmed by 3 bases and J by 3 bases, leaving 17 bases between them. CDR3 loop: CASSAGGRDLTDTQYF. The CDR3 coding sequence is TGTGCCAGCAGCGCCGGAGGCAGGGACTTAACAGATACGCAGTATTTT.

This rearrangement joins TRBV7-2 to TRBJ2-5, with a possible D match to TRBD2 (6 bases). The CDR3 spans 15 residues. Germline-derived CDR1 and CDR2 are SGHTA and FQGNSA. Trimming pared 1 base from V and 4 bases from J, leaving 13 bases between. The CDR3 bases are TGTGCCAGCAGCTTAGATGCGCGGGGTGGAGAGACCCAGTACTTC. The encoded protein is CASSLDARGGETQYF.

The chain is built from TRBV11-2 and TRBJ1-1; maybe TRBD1 (5 bases). The germline gives CDR1 SGHAT, CDR2 FQNNGV. CDR3 size: 13 residues. Trimming took off 5 bases at V and 3 bases at J, with 10 bases between the two ends. CDR3 in DNA: TGTGCCAGCAGCCCCCGCAGGGACACTGAAGCTTTCTTT. Amino acid sequence: CASSPRRDTEAFF.

V and J are TRBV7-3 and TRBJ2-3, with D possibly TRBD2 on 7 matching bases. The CDR3 has 15 residues. Trimming took 3 bases from V and 4 from J, leaving 14 bases between them. Per the germline V gene, CDR1 is SGHTA and CDR2 is FQGTGA. CDR3 amino acids: CASSFGAGAADTQYF. Written as DNA, the CDR3 is TGTGCCAGCAGCTTTGGGGCGGGGGCTGCAGATACGCAGTATTTT.

This clone was recorded once. This chain links TRBV9 with TRBJ2-5, with D possibly matching TRBD2 (5 bases). This CDR3 comprises 13 residues. The V end was cut by 3 bases, the J end by 7 bases, with 13 bases between. Germline V gene sequence: CDR1 SGDLS, CDR2 YYNGEE. Written as DNA, the CDR3 is TGTGCCAGCAGCGCGGGGAATAGAGGGACCCAGTACTTC. Residues: CASSAGNRGTQYF.

As regards this clone: Sequence at one end of the junction differs from germline and may be a read error. The chain joins TRBV28 to TRBJ2-7; 7 bases are shared with TRBD1. In germline, CDR1 is MDHEN, CDR2 SYDVKM. The CDR3 length is 11 residues. The DNA of the CDR3 is TGTGCCAGCACTAGAACAGGGGTCTGGCACTTC. Translation gives CASTRTGVWHF. The variable domain in full, completed from reference TRBV28 and TRBJ2-7, reads DVKVTQSSRYLVKRTGEKVFLECVQDMDHENMFWYRQDPGLGLRLIYFSYDVKMKEKGDIPEGYSVSREKKERFSLILESASTNQTSMYLCASTRTGVWHFGPGTRLTVT.

The chain carries TRBV6-5 and TRBJ1-2; D uncertain. This CDR3 is built from 14 residues. Germline CDR1 reads MNHEY; CDR2 reads SVGAGI. Trimming pared 4 bases from V and 1 base from J, leaving 10 bases between. The CDR3 sequence is CASSSPSLNYGYTF. The CDR3 DNA follows: TGTGCCAGCAGTTCCCCGAGCCTTAACTATGGCTACACCTTC.

This clone was found once. J is TRBJ2-1 and V is TRBV9; 10 bases align to TRBD2. The CDR3 consists of 18 residues. V was pared by 0 bases and J by 7 bases, with 13 bases of the junction left unmatched. Germline values: CDR1 SGDLS, CDR2 YYNGEE. The CDR3 sequence is CASSVDGVSGRARNEQFF. The CDR3 coding sequence is TGTGCCAGCAGCGTAGATGGGGTCAGCGGGAGGGCCCGGAATGAGCAGTTCTTC.

This clone was found a few times. The chain links TRBV19 to TRBJ1-5; the match to TRBD1 covers 10 bases. The junction had 10 bases not matched to a gene; V was cut back by 6 bases and J by 2 bases. Germline CDR1 and CDR2: LNHDA and SQIVND (reference sequence). The CDR3 consists of 17 residues. The CDR3 sequence is CASSLGQGFSGNQPQHF. CDR3 nucleotide sequence: TGTGCCAGTAGCCTGGGACAGGGGTTCAGCGGCAATCAGCCCCAGCATTTT.

The chain couples TRBV7-2 to TRBJ1-5, with 9 positions matching TRBD1. The germline gives CDR1 SGHTA, CDR2 FQGNSA. The CDR3 runs to 16 residues. Unmatched junction bases numbered 4, after V lost 4 bases and J lost 0 bases. DNA of the CDR3: TGTGCCAGCAGCTCCGGACAGGGGTATAGCAATCAGCCCCAGCATTTT. This encodes CASSSGQGYSNQPQHF.

This chain joins TRBV13 and TRBJ1-1; D is uncertain. The V end lost 5 bases, the J end lost 5 bases, and 9 bases lay between the germline ends. The germline V gene has CDR1 PRHDT and CDR2 FYEKMQ (reference sequence). The length of the CDR3 is 12 residues. The CDR3 sequence is CASSRALTEAFF. Written as DNA, the CDR3 is TGTGCCAGCAGCCGAGCCCTAACTGAAGCTTTCTTT.

V gene TRBV19 combines with J gene TRBJ2-2, with D possibly being TRBD2 (6 bases). Germline CDR1 reads LNHDA; CDR2 reads SQIVND (reference sequence). The CDR3 runs to 15 residues. Deletions cut 2 bases from V and 5 bases from J, with 12 bases between. The CDR3 protein is CASSILTGVTGELFF. CDR3 sequence (DNA): TGTGCCAGTAGTATACTAACGGGGGTAACCGGGGAGCTGTTTTTT.

The V and J genes are TRBV5-8 and TRBJ2-7; no definite D call. V was cut by 4 bases and J by 6 bases, with 17 bases left in between. The germline CDR1 and CDR2 sequences are SGHTS and YDEGEE. The CDR3 totals 14 residues. The CDR3 loop is CASSPGPLLGEQYF. The CDR3 DNA reads as TGTGCCAGCAGCCCAGGCCCTTTGTTGGGCGAGCAGTACTTC.

This clone was seen once. This rearrangement joins TRBV13 to TRBJ2-7; 8 bases align to TRBD1. Germline values: CDR1 PRHDT, CDR2 FYEKMQ (reference sequence). The CDR3 is 15 amino acids. The V gene end was trimmed by 5 bases and the J gene end by 2 bases; junction bases not matched to a gene: 8. CDR3 in DNA: TGTGCCAGCAGCGCGTTTGGACAGGGCGCCTACGAGCAGTACTTC. Amino acids: CASSAFGQGAYEQYF.

The chain has TRBV7-3 and TRBJ1-1; possible D gene TRBD1, 6 bases. This CDR3 spans 14 amino acids. The germline V gene has CDR1 SGHTA and CDR2 FQGTGA. Trimming shortened V by 7 bases and J by 0 bases, and 12 bases separated the two germline ends. This CDR3 is CASIIDRMNTEAFF. The CDR3 coding sequence is TGTGCCAGCATAATCGACAGGATGAACACTGAAGCTTTCTTT.

The chain links TRBV9 to TRBJ1-1, with D possibly being TRBD1 (5 bases). The germline V and J ends were trimmed by 2 bases and 5 bases, with 10 bases remaining between them. The germline gives CDR1 SGDLS, CDR2 YYNGEE. The CDR3 has 13 residues. CDR3 loop: CASSVGGSTEAFF. The DNA for the CDR3 is TGTGCCAGCAGCGTTGGGGGGTCGACTGAAGCTTTCTTT.

J is TRBJ1-2 and V is TRBV18, with unresolved D. V dropped 2 bases and J dropped 0 bases, with 10 bases sitting between them. The CDR3 spans 15 residues. Germline loops: CDR1 KGHSH, CDR2 LQKENI. CDR3 DNA: TGTGCCAGCTCACCAGGGCACTCCCCTAACTATGGCTACACCTTC. Translation gives CASSPGHSPNYGYTF.